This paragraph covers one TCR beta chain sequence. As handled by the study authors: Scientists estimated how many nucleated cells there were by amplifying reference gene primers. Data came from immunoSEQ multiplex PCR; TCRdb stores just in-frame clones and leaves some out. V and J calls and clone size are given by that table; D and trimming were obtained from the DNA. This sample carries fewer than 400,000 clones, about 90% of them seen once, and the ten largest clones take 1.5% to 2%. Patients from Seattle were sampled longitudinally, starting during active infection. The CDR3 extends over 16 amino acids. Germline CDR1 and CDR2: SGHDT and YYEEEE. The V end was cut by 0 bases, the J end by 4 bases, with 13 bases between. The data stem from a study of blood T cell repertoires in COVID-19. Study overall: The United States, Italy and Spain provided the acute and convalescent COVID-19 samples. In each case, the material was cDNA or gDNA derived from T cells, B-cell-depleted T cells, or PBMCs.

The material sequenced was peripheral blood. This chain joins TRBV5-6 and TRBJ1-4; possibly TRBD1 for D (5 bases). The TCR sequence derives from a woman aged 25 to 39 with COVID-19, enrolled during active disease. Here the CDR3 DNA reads TGTGCCAGCAGCTTGGGCATCGGGGGATTTAATGAAAAACTGTTTTTT. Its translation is CASSLGIGGFNEKLFF.